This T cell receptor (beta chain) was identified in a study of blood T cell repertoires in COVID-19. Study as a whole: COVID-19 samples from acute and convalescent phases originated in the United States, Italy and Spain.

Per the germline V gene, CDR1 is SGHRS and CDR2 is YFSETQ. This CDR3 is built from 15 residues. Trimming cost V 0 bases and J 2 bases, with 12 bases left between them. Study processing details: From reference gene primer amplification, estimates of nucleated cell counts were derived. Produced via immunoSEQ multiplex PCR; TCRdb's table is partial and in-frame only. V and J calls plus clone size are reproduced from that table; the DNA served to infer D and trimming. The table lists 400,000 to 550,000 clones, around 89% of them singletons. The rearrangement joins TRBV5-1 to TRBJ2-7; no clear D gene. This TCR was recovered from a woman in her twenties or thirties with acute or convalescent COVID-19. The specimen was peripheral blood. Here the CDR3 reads CASSLAADLTYEQYF. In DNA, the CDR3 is TGCGCCAGCAGCTTGGCGGCAGACTTGACCTACGAGCAGTACTTC. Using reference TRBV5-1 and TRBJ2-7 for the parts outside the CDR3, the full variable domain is KAGVTQTPRYLIKTRGQQVTLSCSPISGHRSVSWYQQTPGQGLQFLFEYFSETQRNKGNFPGRFSGRQFSNSRSEMNVSTLELGDSALYLCASSLAADLTYEQYFGPGTRLTVT.